Sequencing of this TCR beta chain was carried out in a study of human T cells and chemical hapten exposure (dated by TCRdb to the early 2020s). Context from the whole study: For sensitization, 2% DPC in acetone was applied to a roughly 2 cm by roughly 2 cm area of upper inner arm skin. Alopecia areata with under or over 50% scalp involvement, alopecia totalis and alopecia universalis were represented in the patient cohort, which was mostly female. Peripheral blood TCR repertoire changes were tracked in vivo in alopecia patients during primary and secondary sensitization to the hapten diphenylcyclopropenone (DPC). Blood samples were taken from patients before sensitization (week 0) and at 2, 6 and about 24 weeks after DPC sensitization. For TCR sequencing, blood came from 25 to 35 alopecia patients at anywhere from one to four time points (pre-sensitization, 2, 6 and 24 weeks). Patch testing was performed on the upper back with Finn chambers containing 0.01% DPC, and the patch tests were scored after 6 days according to International Contact Dermatitis Research Group standards. Patients additionally received weekly therapeutic DPC doses to the scalp throughout the approximately 25-week study period. Libraries were pooled for sequencing, and per-sample TCR yields varied mainly because of small differences in library volumes within the pool.

The library relied on RACE. TCRdb shows the sequencer as NextSeq 500. During library preparation, unique molecular identifiers were attached to individual cDNA molecules so that TCRs could be counted in a quantitative, reproducible way. Both TCR alpha and TCR beta chains were sequenced from each blood RNA sample. The original pipeline was this. A median of roughly 99,000 TCRs per sample was observed, with a range of roughly 23,224 to 700,000. The Decombinator software suite was used to annotate the V, J and CDR3 of the TCR reads. For PS versus PT1 abundance plots, all samples were subsampled to the same number of TCRs (28,000). Expanded TCRs were defined as absent before sensitization and observed at least eight times at the 2-week time point. The public reads were run again by TCRdb, first through fastp at Q25 and then through MiXCR, and only productive beta chains were kept. CDR3 protein sequences are deduplicated, and each keeps its most common genes and DNA. Here the V and J calls rest on TCRdb's processing, not on the authors' analysis. The table for this sample lists 350,000 to 400,000 distinct CDR3 sequences; roughly 5.3% of them were counted only once. The ten most abundant clones make up approximately 2.4% of the sample.

General conclusions and limits of the study: Repeated subsampling changed both the strength of the expansion versus patch-test correlation and the threshold at which the correlation became significant. No change with DPC sensitization was found in the number of TCRs above 1 in 1000 frequency, and no evidence of global repertoire structure alterations was found. The number of PT1 expanded TCRs positively correlated with patch test score, significant at thresholds 8, 16 and 32 but not 4. Expanded TCRs formed significantly more large CDR3 similarity clusters than pre-sensitization or healthy control sets, consistent with antigen-driven responses. Because all patients had alopecia, a presumed autoimmune disease, the immune response of the patients might differ from that of healthy individuals.

In light of the paper, this sample's time point label describes: pre-sensitization, week 0. The intended sense of this specimen's treatment or condition label: therapeutic diphenylcyclopropenone sensitization with weekly scalp DPC. At each patch-test visit, blood was drawn before the patch test was applied. Patients were considered eligible if aged 18 to 70, diagnosed with alopecia and deemed suitable for DPC therapy, and patients were excluded if pregnant. Total RNA was extracted from unfractionated whole blood that had been collected in Tempus Blood RNA tubes. This clonotype turned up a few times. There is no known antigen for this receptor. No much larger clone exists at a distance of one base, and base qualities are not known. The source is a woman in her fifties or sixties with alopecia areata. Some clones in this sample may be carry-over from other donors' samples. The material sequenced was whole blood, taken in connection with sensitization to the hapten diphenylcyclopropenone (DPC).

In nucleotide form, the sequence is TGTGCCAGCAGTTCCCCCCACCCGGGACAGACCTACGAGCAGTACTTC. Translated, this is CASSSPHPGQTYEQYF. Recombination joined TRBV12-3 or TRBV12-4 with TRBJ2-7; 7 central bases correspond to TRBD1. After removal of 4 bases from V and 2 bases from J, the junction retains 11 bases not matched to a gene. Reading from cysteine to phenylalanine, the CDR3 counts 16 amino acids. Only CDR3 DNA remains: 48 bases, in frame from the first base.